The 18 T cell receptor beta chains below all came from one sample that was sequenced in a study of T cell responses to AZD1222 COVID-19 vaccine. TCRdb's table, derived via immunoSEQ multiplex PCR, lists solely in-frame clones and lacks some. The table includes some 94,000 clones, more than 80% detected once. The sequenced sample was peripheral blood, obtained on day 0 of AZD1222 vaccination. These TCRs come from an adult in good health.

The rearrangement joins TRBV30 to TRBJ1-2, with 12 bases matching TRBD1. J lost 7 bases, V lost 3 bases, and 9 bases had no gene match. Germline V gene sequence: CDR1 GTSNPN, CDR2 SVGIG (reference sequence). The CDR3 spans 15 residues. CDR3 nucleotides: TGTGCCTGGAGCGGGGGGGACAGGGGGCTTCTTGGCTACACCTTC. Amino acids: CAWSGGDRGLLGYTF.

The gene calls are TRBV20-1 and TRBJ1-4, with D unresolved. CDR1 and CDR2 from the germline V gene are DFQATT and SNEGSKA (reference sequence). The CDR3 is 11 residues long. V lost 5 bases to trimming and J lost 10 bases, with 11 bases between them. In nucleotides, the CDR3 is TGCAGTGCTCAAGTGGCCGGAAAACTGTTTTTT. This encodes CSAQVAGKLFF.

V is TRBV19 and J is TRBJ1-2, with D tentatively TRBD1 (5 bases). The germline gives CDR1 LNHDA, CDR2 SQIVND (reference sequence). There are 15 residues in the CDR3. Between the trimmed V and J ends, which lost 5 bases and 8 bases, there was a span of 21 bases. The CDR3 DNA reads TGTGCCAGTAGTCCCCGGGGAGGAGGCCAGGGAGGCTACACCTTC. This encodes CASSPRGGGQGGYTF.

The CDR3 loop is CASSLAGTGDTQYF. In DNA, the CDR3 is TGTGCCAGTAGTCTAGCGGGGACCGGAGATACGCAGTATTTT. This chain joins TRBV19 and TRBJ2-3; 9 nucleotides line up with TRBD2. The germline V gene encodes CDR1 LNHDA and CDR2 SQIVND (reference sequence). The CDR3 sequence is 14 residues long. V lost 5 bases, J lost 5 bases, and 5 bases stayed unmatched. Full variable domain (rest looked up from reference TRBV19 and TRBJ2-3): DGGITQSPKYLFRKEGQNVTLSCEQNLNHDAMYWYRQDPGQGLRLIYYSQIVNDFQKGDIAEGYSVSREKKESFPLTVTSAQKNPTAFYLCASSLAGTGDTQYFGPGTRLTVL.

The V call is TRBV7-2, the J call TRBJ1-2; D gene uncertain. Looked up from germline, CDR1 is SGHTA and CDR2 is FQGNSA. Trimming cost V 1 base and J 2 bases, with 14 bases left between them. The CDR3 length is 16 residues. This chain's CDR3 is CASSLVGGPANYGYTF. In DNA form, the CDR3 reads TGTGCCAGCAGCTTAGTAGGCGGGCCCGCCAACTATGGCTACACCTTC.

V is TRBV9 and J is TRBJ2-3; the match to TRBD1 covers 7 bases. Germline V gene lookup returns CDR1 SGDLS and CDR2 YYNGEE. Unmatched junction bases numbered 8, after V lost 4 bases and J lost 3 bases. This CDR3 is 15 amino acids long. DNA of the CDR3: TGTGCCAGCAGCTTCCGACAGGGAGTGACAGATACGCAGTATTTT. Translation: CASSFRQGVTDTQYF.

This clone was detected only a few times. The CDR3 DNA reads as TGTGCCAGCAGTATTTCGACAGGCGGTTCCTTTAATGAAAAACTGTTTTTT. This codes for CASSISTGGSFNEKLFF. The chain has TRBV27 and TRBJ1-4; TRBD1 is a possible D gene (6 bases). CDR1 MNHEY and CDR2 SMNVEV come from the germline V gene (reference sequence). The length of the CDR3 is 17 residues. V was shortened by 5 bases and J by 4 bases, with 20 bases between the two germline ends.

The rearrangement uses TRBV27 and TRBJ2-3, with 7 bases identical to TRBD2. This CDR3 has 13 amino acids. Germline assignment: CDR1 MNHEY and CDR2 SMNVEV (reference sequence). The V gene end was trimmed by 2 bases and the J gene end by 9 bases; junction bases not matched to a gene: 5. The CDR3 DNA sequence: TGTGCCAGCAGTTTAGCGGGAGACATCACGCAGTATTTT. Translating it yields CASSLAGDITQYF.

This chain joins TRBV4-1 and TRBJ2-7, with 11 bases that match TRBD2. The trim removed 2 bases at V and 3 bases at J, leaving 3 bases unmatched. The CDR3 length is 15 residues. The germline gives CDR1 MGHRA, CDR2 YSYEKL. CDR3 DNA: TGCGCCAGCAGCCAACTAGCGGGGGGTCTCTACGAGCAGTACTTC. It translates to CASSQLAGGLYEQYF.

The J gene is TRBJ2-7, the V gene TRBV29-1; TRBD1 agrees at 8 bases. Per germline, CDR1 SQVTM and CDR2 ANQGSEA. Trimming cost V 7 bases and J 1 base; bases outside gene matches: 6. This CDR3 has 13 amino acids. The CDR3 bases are TGCAGCGGTGGACAGGGCGGGTCCTACGAGCAGTACTTC. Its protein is CSGGQGGSYEQYF.

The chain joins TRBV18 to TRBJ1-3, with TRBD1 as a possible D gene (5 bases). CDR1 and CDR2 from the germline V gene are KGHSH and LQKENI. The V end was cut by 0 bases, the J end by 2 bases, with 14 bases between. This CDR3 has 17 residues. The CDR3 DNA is TGTGCCAGCTCACCACCGAGGGGACGTAAACCTGGAAACACCATATATTTT. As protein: CASSPPRGRKPGNTIYF.

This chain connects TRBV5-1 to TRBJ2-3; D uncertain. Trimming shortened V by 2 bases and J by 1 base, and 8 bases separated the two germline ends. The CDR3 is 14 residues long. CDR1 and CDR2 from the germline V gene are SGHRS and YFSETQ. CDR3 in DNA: TGCGCCAGCAGCTTAACCGCGGGCACAGATACGCAGTATTTT. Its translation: CASSLTAGTDTQYF.

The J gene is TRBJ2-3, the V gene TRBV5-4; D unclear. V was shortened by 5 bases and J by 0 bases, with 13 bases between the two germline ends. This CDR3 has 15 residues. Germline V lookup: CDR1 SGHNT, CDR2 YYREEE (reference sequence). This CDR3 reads CASRSQQSSTDTQYF. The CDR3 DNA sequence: TGTGCCAGCAGGTCCCAACAATCTAGCACAGATACGCAGTATTTT.

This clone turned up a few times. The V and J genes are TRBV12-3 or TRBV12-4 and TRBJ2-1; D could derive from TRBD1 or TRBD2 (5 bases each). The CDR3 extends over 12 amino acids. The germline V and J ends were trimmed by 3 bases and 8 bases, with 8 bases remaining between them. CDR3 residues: CASSFLGDEQFF. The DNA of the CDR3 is TGTGCCAGCAGTTTCCTGGGGGATGAGCAGTTCTTC.

The CDR3 DNA is TGTGCCAGTAGTATTTATCAGGGAGAGCAGTACTTC. Amino acids: CASSIYQGEQYF. The rearrangement uses TRBV19 and TRBJ2-7; tentatively, D is TRBD1 (5 bases). The V gene's germline CDR1 is LNHDA and CDR2 SQIVND (reference sequence). With 3 bases removed from V and 7 bases from J, the gap between germline ends came to 10 bases. The CDR3 contains 12 residues. The full variable domain, rest sourced from reference TRBV19 and TRBJ2-7, is DGGITQSPKYLFRKEGQNVTLSCEQNLNHDAMYWYRQDPGQGLRLIYYSQIVNDFQKGDIAEGYSVSREKKESFPLTVTSAQKNPTAFYLCASSIYQGEQYFGPGTRLTVT.

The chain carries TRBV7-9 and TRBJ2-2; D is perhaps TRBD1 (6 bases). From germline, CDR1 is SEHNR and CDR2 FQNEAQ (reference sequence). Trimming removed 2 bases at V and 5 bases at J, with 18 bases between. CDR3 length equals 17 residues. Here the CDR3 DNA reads TGTGCCAGCAGCTTAAGGGTGGGGGCTCAGAGTACCGGGGAGCTGTTTTTT. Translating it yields CASSLRVGAQSTGELFF.

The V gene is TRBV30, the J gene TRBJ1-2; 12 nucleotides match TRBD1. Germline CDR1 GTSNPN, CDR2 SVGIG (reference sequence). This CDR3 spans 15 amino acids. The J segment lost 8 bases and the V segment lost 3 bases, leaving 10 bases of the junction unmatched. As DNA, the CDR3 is TGTGCCTGGAGGGTTGCCGGGACAGGGGGCCGAGGCTACACCTTC. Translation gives CAWRVAGTGGRGYTF.

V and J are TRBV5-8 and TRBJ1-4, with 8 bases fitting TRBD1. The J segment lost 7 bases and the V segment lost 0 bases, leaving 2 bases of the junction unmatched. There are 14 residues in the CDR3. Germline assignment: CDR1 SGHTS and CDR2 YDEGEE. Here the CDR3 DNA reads TGTGCCAGCAGCTTGGGGCAGGGGGCTGAAAAACTGTTTTTT. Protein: CASSLGQGAEKLFF.